These T cell receptor beta chains were read from a single sample in a study of glioma-infiltrating T cells. TCRdb independently ran MiXCR on the multiplex PCR reads; one entry per CDR3 protein. This sample has 100,000 to 150,000 distinct CDR3 sequences; approximately 25% occur once, and the top ten carry approximately 16%. Specimen: glioma tissue, nonneoplastic brain tissue, or PBMCs (not recorded which). These receptors all come from a human donor with low-grade glioma or glioblastoma, undergoing nonglioma brain surgery, or in good health (not recorded which). Each CDR3 is given with its conserved first and last residue. The D gene is left open where the match is weak. The listing skips clone size in some rows; elsewhere it reads once, few, many or a size class.

length,J,V,size,D,DNA,CDR3
13,TRBJ1-5,TRBV18,many,NA,TGTGCCAGCTCCACCGAGGGGGATCAGCCCCAGCATTTT,CASSTEGDQPQHF
14,TRBJ1-5,TRBV19,NA,NA,TGTGCCAGTAGTATAGCAGGGGTTGGAAGGCCCCAGCATTTT,CASSIAGVGRPQHF
15,TRBJ2-6,TRBV19,many,NA,TGTGCCAGTAGTATTTACAGGGCTGGGGCCAACGTCCTGACTTTC,CASSIYRAGANVLTF
15,TRBJ2-7,TRBV16,NA,NA,TGTGCCAGCAGCCCTGGCCTAGCTAGGGACCACGGGCAGTACTTC,CASSPGLARDHGQYF
13,TRBJ2-3,TRBV14,once,NA,TGTGCCAGCAGCCAAAATCTACTAGATACGCAGTATTTT,CASSQNLLDTQYF
15,TRBJ2-3,TRBV20-1,NA,NA,TGCAGTGCTAGAGGAGACAGCGCACACACGGATATGCAGTATTTT,CSARGDSAHTDMQYF
16,TRBJ2-1,TRBV19,NA,TRBD1,TGTGCCAGTAGTACCAGACAGGGGGCGAAGTACAATGAGCAGTTCTTC,CASSTRQGAKYNEQFF
16,TRBJ2-3,TRBV6-1,many,TRBD2,TGTGCCAGCAGTTATCGGACTAGCGGGGGAGCAGATACGCAGTATTTT,CASSYRTSGGADTQYF
12,TRBJ2-3,TRBV2,many,NA,TGTGCCAGCAAGGAGCTCACAGATACGCAGTATTTT,CASKELTDTQYF
15,TRBJ2-1,TRBV4-1,NA,TRBD2,TGCGCCAGCAGCCAAGCTGAGCGGGAGGCCAATGAGAAGTTCTTC,CASSQAEREANEKFF
13,TRBJ2-1,TRBV6-2/TRBV6-3,many,NA,TGTGCCAGCAGTTACGCTATGAGGGGTGAGCAGTTCTTC,CASSYAMRGEQFF
13,TRBJ1-1,TRBV29-1,few,NA,TGCAGCGTCACGCAGGGGCGGAACACTGAAGCTTTCTTT,CSVTQGRNTEAFF
13,TRBJ2-5,TRBV2,many,NA,TGTGCCAGCAGTGATATGGGGATAGAGACCCAGTACTTC,CASSDMGIETQYF
15,TRBJ2-7,TRBV27,many,TRBD1,TGTGCCAGCAGTTTCGCCGGGACAGGGAGTGAGGAGCAGTACTTC,CASSFAGTGSEEQYF
12,TRBJ1-2,TRBV2,many,NA,TGTGCCAGCAGTGAATACAGCTATGGCTACACCTTC,CASSEYSYGYTF
17,TRBJ2-7,TRBV30,NA,TRBD1,TGTGCCTGGAGTGTACAGGAGGGGACAGGGCGCTCCTACGAGCAGTACTTC,CAWSVQEGTGRSYEQYF
14,TRBJ1-3,TRBV4-1,NA,NA,TGCGCCAGCAGCCAAGGGACTTCTGGAAACACCATGTATTTT,CASSQGTSGNTMYF
13,TRBJ2-3,TRBV7-2,NA,NA,TGTGCCAGCACGATCGGACAGTCTGATACGCAGTATTTT,CASTIGQSDTQYF
13,TRBJ1-1,TRBV6-6,many,NA,TGTGCCAGCAGTTACTCTTGGGGTTCTGAAGCTTTCTTT,CASSYSWGSEAFF
16,TRBJ2-3,TRBV5-1,NA,TRBD2,TGCGCCAGCAGCGCGGGACTAGCGGGAGGTGGGGATACGCAGTATTTT,CASSAGLAGGGDTQYF
13,TRBJ2-1,TRBV12-5,many,TRBD2,TGTGCTAGTGGCCCCAGCGGGACTATTGAGCAGTTCTTC,CASGPSGTIEQFF
15,TRBJ2-2,TRBV5-1,NA,NA,TGCGCCAGCAGCCGCTCCAACTCGAACACCGGGGAGCTGTTTTTT,CASSRSNSNTGELFF
16,TRBJ2-7,TRBV6-9,NA,NA,TGTGCCAGCAGTTCATTAGGTGTTGGGGCCTACAACGAGCAGTACTTC,CASSSLGVGAYNEQYF
14,TRBJ2-2,TRBV29-1,NA,NA,TGCAGCGTAAGACTTATACCGAACACCGGGGAGCTGTTTTTT,CSVRLIPNTGELFF
14,TRBJ2-3,TRBV20-1,NA,NA,TGCAGTGCTAGTTGGACGGGGGACACAGATACGGAGTATTTT,CSASWTGDTDTEYF
14,TRBJ1-1,TRBV6-1,many,NA,TGTGCCAGCACAAACCCCAGCATGAACACTGAAGCTTTCTTT,CASTNPSMNTEAFF
12,TRBJ2-5,TRBV29-1,NA,NA,TGCAGCGTTGGGAGGCAGCGGGAGACCCAGTACTTC,CSVGRQRETQYF
15,TRBJ1-5,TRBV4-1,NA,NA,TGCGCCAGCAGCCAAGTTTGGGGAGGGGGTCAGCCCCAGCATTTT,CASSQVWGGGQPQHF
16,TRBJ2-3,TRBV28,many,TRBD2,TGTGCCAGCAGTCCCCAGGCTAGCGGGAGAAGGGATACGCAGTATTTT,CASSPQASGRRDTQYF
15,TRBJ1-4,TRBV7-2,many,NA,TGTGCCAGCAGCCGACAGGTTGCAACTAATGAAAAACTGTTTTTT,CASSRQVATNEKLFF
17,TRBJ2-2,TRBV5-8,many,NA,TGTGCCAGCAGCTTGCCCTTACAGGGTATGGACACCGGGGAGCTGTTTTTT,CASSLPLQGMDTGELFF
13,TRBJ2-3,TRBV2,many,NA,TGTGCCAGCAGTGGAATAGACACAGATACGCAGTATTTT,CASSGIDTDTQYF
13,TRBJ2-3,TRBV27,NA,NA,TGTGCCCGCAGTTTAAGGTTAAAAGATACGCCGTCTTTT,CARSLRLKDTPSF
16,TRBJ2-3,TRBV4-3,NA,NA,TGCGCCAGCAGCCAAGAATTAGCGGTAGGCTCAGATACGCAGTATTTT,CASSQELAVGSDTQYF
11,TRBJ1-1,TRBV6-1,many,NA,TGTGCCAGCATGTGGAGGGCTGAAGCTTTCTTT,CASMWRAEAFF
15,TRBJ2-5,TRBV27,many,NA,TGTGCCAGCAGTGGCCGGCCAGAACCCTCAGGGACCCAGTACTTC,CASSGRPEPSGTQYF
13,TRBJ2-3,TRBV29-1,NA,NA,TGCAGCGTTGAGGAGGGCGGCACAGATACGCAGTATTTT,CSVEEGGTDTQYF